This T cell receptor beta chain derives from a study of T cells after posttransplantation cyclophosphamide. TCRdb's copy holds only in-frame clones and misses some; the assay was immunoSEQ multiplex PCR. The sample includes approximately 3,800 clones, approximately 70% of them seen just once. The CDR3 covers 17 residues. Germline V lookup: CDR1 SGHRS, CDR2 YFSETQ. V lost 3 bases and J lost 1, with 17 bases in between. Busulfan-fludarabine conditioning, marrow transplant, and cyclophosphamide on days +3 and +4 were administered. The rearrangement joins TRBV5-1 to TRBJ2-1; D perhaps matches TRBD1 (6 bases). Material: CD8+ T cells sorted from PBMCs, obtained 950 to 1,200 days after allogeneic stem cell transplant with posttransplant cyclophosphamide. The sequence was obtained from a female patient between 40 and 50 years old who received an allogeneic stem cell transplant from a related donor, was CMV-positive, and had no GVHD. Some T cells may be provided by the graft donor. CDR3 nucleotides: TGCGCCAGCAGCTCCTCATACCGGGACATATCCTACAATGAGCAGTTCTTC. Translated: CASSSSYRDISYNEQFF.